This passage covers 31 T cell receptor beta chains from one sample sequenced in a study of blood T cell repertoires in COVID-19 (TCRdb year 2020). Libraries were prepared through the immunoSEQ multiplex PCR assay. Held by TCRdb, this immuneACCESS table contains in-frame sequences only and omits some clones. Under half of the omission traces to an unresolved V gene where checked; the cause of the rest is unknown. The sample records around 100,000 clones, less than 95% of which are singletons. 5% to 7% of the sample is held by the ten biggest clonotypes. Material for sequencing was peripheral blood. The source of these receptors is a man in his late teens or twenties with COVID-19, enrolled during active disease.

V is TRBV9 and J is TRBJ2-3; TRBD2 aligns across 8 bases. This CDR3 region has 14 residues. Germline CDR1 is SGDLS and CDR2 is YYNGEE. The trim removed 2 bases at V and 5 bases at J, leaving 4 bases unmatched. CDR3 sequence reads: CASSVSGREDTQYF. CDR3 DNA: TGTGCCAGCAGCGTCTCCGGGAGGGAAGATACGCAGTATTTT.

The chain is built from TRBV7-9 and TRBJ1-2, with TRBD1 as a possible D gene (5 bases). CDR3 length: 14 amino acids. Germline V gene lookup returns CDR1 SEHNR and CDR2 FQNEAQ (reference sequence). V dropped 1 base and J dropped 5 bases, with 11 bases sitting between them. The CDR3 is CASSLEGPSYGYTF. The CDR3 nucleotides are TGTGCCAGCAGCTTAGAGGGGCCCTCATATGGCTACACCTTC.

This chain links TRBV4-2 with TRBJ2-1; D is unresolved. This CDR3 has 17 amino acids. Germline V CDR1 and CDR2: LGHNA, YNFKEQ. Trimming left V 4 bases short and J 3 bases short, with 19 bases between. The CDR3 loop is CASSPFDGGRRYNEQFF. The CDR3 DNA sequence: TGTGCCAGCAGCCCCTTCGACGGCGGAAGACGCTACAATGAGCAGTTCTTC.

The V gene is TRBV11-3, the J gene TRBJ2-2; D remains unclear. The CDR3 totals 13 residues. From germline, CDR1 is SGHNT and CDR2 YENEEA. V was shortened by 4 bases and J by 7 bases, with 10 bases between the two germline ends. Here the CDR3 DNA reads TGTGCCAGCAGCTCCACGCGAGGCGGGGAGCTGTTTTTT. Protein product: CASSSTRGGELFF.

The rearrangement joins TRBV10-3 to TRBJ2-1, with 11 nucleotides matching TRBD2. Per germline, CDR1 ENHRY and CDR2 SYGVKD. Losses at the gene ends were 8 bases for V and 0 bases for J; bases not matched to a gene: 9. CDR3 length: 17 amino acids. The CDR3 DNA sequence: TGTGCCATCGGAGCTAGCGGGAGGATAGCCTCCTACAATGAGCAGTTCTTC. This encodes CAIGASGRIASYNEQFF.

The chain has TRBV6-2 or TRBV6-3 and TRBJ1-5; no clear D. The V gene's germline CDR1 is MNHEY and CDR2 SVGEGT. V was pared by 2 bases and J by 1 base, with 18 bases between. CDR3 size: 18 residues. The chain's CDR3 is CASSYEAHKVLSNQPQHF. The CDR3 region has the DNA TGTGCCAGCAGTTACGAGGCACATAAGGTCTTAAGCAATCAGCCCCAGCATTTT.

The chain links TRBV30 to TRBJ2-3; D gene unclear. Germline V gene lookup returns CDR1 GTSNPN and CDR2 SVGIG (reference sequence). The CDR3 runs to 13 residues. V gave up 3 bases and J gave up 4 bases, with 11 bases separating them. The CDR3 bases are TGTGCCTGGAGCGCGACATTAGCAGATACGCAGTATTTT. This encodes CAWSATLADTQYF. The whole variable domain, remainder taken from reference TRBV30 and TRBJ2-3, is SQTIHQWPATLVQPVGSPLSLECTVEGTSNPNLYWYRQAAGRGLQLLFYSVGIGQISSEVPQNLSASRPQDRQFILSSKKLLLSDSGFYLCAWSATLADTQYFGPGTRLTVL.

The chain is built from TRBV4-1 and TRBJ2-3; possibly TRBD1 for D (5 bases). Trimming removed 4 bases at V and 3 bases at J, with 17 bases between. This CDR3 spans 16 amino acids. Germline CDR1 is MGHRA and CDR2 is YSYEKL. The CDR3 nucleotides are TGCGCCAGCAGCCCACCCTACAGGTCCAGGACAGATACGCAGTATTTT. Its protein product is CASSPPYRSRTDTQYF.

This chain joins TRBV10-3 and TRBJ1-2; a weak D match, TRBD1 (5 bases). This CDR3 spans 15 amino acids. V lost 0 bases and J 6 bases, leaving 14 bases between the germline ends. Per germline, CDR1 ENHRY and CDR2 SYGVKD. This CDR3 is CAISESVRAGHGYTF. CDR3 in DNA: TGTGCCATCAGTGAGTCGGTCAGGGCGGGACATGGCTACACCTTC.

V gene TRBV19 combines with J gene TRBJ1-4; 7 positions match TRBD1. V dropped 1 base and J dropped 6; count of bases not matched to a gene: 5. The CDR3 covers 15 residues. Germline V CDR1 and CDR2: LNHDA, SQIVND (reference sequence). The CDR3 reads CASSIGGGTDEKLFF. CDR3 DNA sequence: TGTGCCAGTAGTATAGGAGGGGGCACGGATGAAAAACTGTTTTTT.

The chain uses TRBV28 and TRBJ2-7, with 11 positions matching TRBD2. The CDR3 totals 17 residues. V shed 4 bases and J 0 bases; nucleotides not matched to a gene: 8. Germline assignment: CDR1 MDHEN and CDR2 SYDVKM. For the CDR3, the DNA is TGTGCCAGCAGTTCCCTTCTAGCGGGAGGTATCTCCTACGAGCAGTACTTC. Translating it yields CASSSLLAGGISYEQYF.

The chain employs TRBV2 and TRBJ1-4; D ambiguous. The CDR3 is 15 residues long. Germline CDR1 is SNHLY and CDR2 is FYNNEI. The V end was cut by 2 bases, the J end by 4 bases, with 11 bases between. CDR3: CASSELRGINEKLFF. The CDR3 nucleotides read TGTGCCAGCAGTGAATTACGAGGAATTAATGAAAAACTGTTTTTT.

This clone showed up just once. The chain uses TRBV6-4 and TRBJ2-1; TRBD2 matches at 11 bases. The CDR3 has 15 residues. Germline V gene lookup returns CDR1 MRHNA and CDR2 SNTAGT. After removal of 2 bases from V and 4 bases from J, the junction contained 1 base not matched to a gene. The CDR3 DNA reads as TGTGCCAGCAGTGACACTAGCGGGAGTTACAATGAGCAGTTCTTC. This sequence encodes CASSDTSGSYNEQFF.

The V call is TRBV13, the J call TRBJ2-3; 11 bases align to TRBD2. Germline CDR1 PRHDT, CDR2 FYEKMQ (reference sequence). Unmatched junction bases numbered 12, after V lost 5 bases and J lost 5 bases. This CDR3 contains 17 residues. CDR3 in amino acids: CASSPGTSGSGGDTQYF. The CDR3 DNA reads as TGTGCCAGCAGCCCCGGGACTAGCGGTAGCGGGGGAGATACGCAGTATTTT.

This clone showed up just once. V and J are TRBV19 and TRBJ1-1; D gene unclear. Per the germline V gene, CDR1 is LNHDA and CDR2 is SQIVND (reference sequence). Trimming left V 4 bases short and J 5 bases short, with 14 bases between. The CDR3 is 14 amino acids. The CDR3 nucleotides read TGTGCCAGTAGTACCCAAATCCGAGGGACTGAAGCTTTCTTT. Translation gives CASSTQIRGTEAFF.

The V gene is TRBV27, the J gene TRBJ2-1, with 8 positions matching TRBD2. Trimming removed 5 bases from V and 6 bases from J; junction bases left unmatched: 6. The germline gives CDR1 MNHEY, CDR2 SMNVEV (reference sequence). The CDR3 sequence is 14 residues long. The CDR3 is CASSVGLVSNEQFF. The CDR3 coding sequence is TGTGCCAGCAGTGTGGGACTAGTGTCCAATGAGCAGTTCTTC.

The chain employs TRBV30 and TRBJ1-6, with a tentative D call TRBD1 (6 bases). CDR3 length: 16 amino acids. CDR1 GTSNPN and CDR2 SVGIG come from the germline V gene (reference sequence). V was trimmed by 3 bases and J by 0 bases, leaving 12 bases between them. The CDR3 loop reads CAWRITGSSYNSPLHF. In nucleotides, the CDR3 is TGTGCCTGGAGAATCACAGGGAGCTCCTATAATTCACCCCTCCACTTT.

The chain employs TRBV27 and TRBJ2-7; 7 bases line up with TRBD2. V was clipped by 5 bases and J by 2 bases; unmatched bases: 12. The CDR3 totals 16 residues. CDR1 and CDR2 (germline): MNHEY, SMNVEV (reference sequence). DNA of the CDR3: TGTGCCAGCAGTACACTCTGGACTAGTTCGACCTACGAGCAGTACTTC. Its translation is CASSTLWTSSTYEQYF.

The rearrangement uses TRBV19 and TRBJ2-1; D uncertain. Germline V gives CDR1 LNHDA, CDR2 SQIVND (reference sequence). Between the trimmed V and J ends, which lost 7 bases and 0 bases, there was a span of 13 bases. This CDR3 is built from 15 residues. The CDR3 here is CASIAATGSYNEQFF. For the CDR3, the DNA is TGTGCCAGTATCGCTGCGACGGGCTCCTACAATGAGCAGTTCTTC.

This chain joins TRBV29-1 and TRBJ2-7; 7 positions match TRBD2. Germline V CDR1 and CDR2: SQVTM, ANQGSEA. The junction had 15 bases not matched to a gene; V was cut back by 4 bases and J by 9 bases. This CDR3 has 14 amino acids. Here the CDR3 DNA reads TGCAGCGTTGCATTAATGAAGCGGGAAAACGGGCAGTACTTC. Residues: CSVALMKRENGQYF.

The gene calls are TRBV7-2 and TRBJ1-1; TRBD1 matches at 7 bases. Germline CDR1 reads SGHTA; CDR2 reads FQGNSA. The CDR3 sequence is 15 residues long. V lost 5 bases and J lost 0; bases outside the gene matches: 6. This CDR3 reads CASSARTGVNTEAFF. The CDR3 DNA sequence: TGTGCCAGCAGCGCCCGAACAGGGGTGAACACTGAAGCTTTCTTT.

The chain recombines TRBV19 with TRBJ1-2, with TRBD1 as a possible D gene (5 bases). This CDR3 is built from 13 residues. V was trimmed by 5 bases and J by 2 bases, leaving 9 bases between them. Germline-derived CDR1 and CDR2 are LNHDA and SQIVND (reference sequence). The DNA for the CDR3 is TGTGCCAGTAGTGCAGGGTCCAACTATGGCTACACCTTC. Translating gives CASSAGSNYGYTF.

This chain joins TRBV29-1 and TRBJ2-7; 9 positions agree with TRBD2. Germline values: CDR1 SQVTM, CDR2 ANQGSEA. The trim removed 6 bases at V and 0 bases at J, leaving 12 bases unmatched. The CDR3 has 16 amino acids. This CDR3 is CSVGGGLALNSYEQYF. The CDR3 DNA reads TGCAGCGTGGGGGGTGGACTAGCGCTGAACTCCTACGAGCAGTACTTC.

The V and J genes are TRBV12-3 or TRBV12-4 and TRBJ2-3, with 7 bases that match TRBD2. The CDR3 has 13 amino acids. The J segment lost 4 bases and the V segment lost 6 bases, leaving 4 bases of the junction unmatched. This chain's CDR3 is CASSPGGPDTQYF. CDR3 sequence (DNA): TGTGCCAGCAGCCCGGGGGGACCAGATACGCAGTATTTT.

This clone has a single count. The V gene is TRBV7-2, the J gene TRBJ2-7, with TRBD2 matching 10 bases. The CDR3 runs 15 residues. The V gene's germline CDR1 is SGHTA and CDR2 FQGNSA. J gave up 3 bases and V 7 bases, and 9 bases lay outside the gene matches. CDR3: CASNILAGKSYEQYF. CDR3 nucleotides: TGTGCCAGCAACATACTAGCGGGGAAAAGCTACGAGCAGTACTTC. Full variable domain (outside the CDR3, taken from reference TRBV7-2 and TRBJ2-7): GAGVSQSPSNKVTEKGKDVELRCDPISGHTALYWYRQSLGQGLEFLIYFQGNSAPDKSGLPSDRFSAERTGGSVSTLTIQRTQQEDSAVYLCASNILAGKSYEQYFGPGTRLTVT.

The chain carries TRBV27 and TRBJ1-1; TRBD1 is a possible D gene (5 bases). CDR1 MNHEY and CDR2 SMNVEV come from the germline V gene (reference sequence). The germline V and J ends were trimmed by 0 bases and 1 base, with 6 bases remaining between them. This CDR3 has 14 amino acids. The CDR3 loop reads CASSLSTENTEAFF. CDR3 nucleotides: TGTGCCAGCAGTTTATCGACAGAGAACACTGAAGCTTTCTTT.

The rearrangement uses TRBV28 and TRBJ2-1, with 8 bases aligning to TRBD2. The germline gives CDR1 MDHEN, CDR2 SYDVKM. The V segment lost 5 bases and the J segment 4 bases; nucleotides outside the gene matches: 13. The CDR3 consists of 17 residues. The CDR3 sequence: CASSPSPYSGTYNEQFF. The CDR3, as DNA: TGTGCCAGCAGTCCCTCACCGTATAGCGGGACATACAATGAGCAGTTCTTC.

The genes are TRBV30 and TRBJ1-3, with 10 positions matching TRBD1. J was trimmed by 8 bases and V by 3 bases; bases with no gene match: 7. Looked up from germline, CDR1 is GTSNPN and CDR2 is SVGIG (reference sequence). CDR3 length: 14 residues. The CDR3 nucleotides are TGTGCCTGGAGGGCCCGGGACAGGGGTGACACCATATATTTT. Translated: CAWRARDRGDTIYF.

The V call is TRBV4-1, the J call TRBJ2-5; 13 nucleotides agree with TRBD2. The CDR3 consists of 14 residues. The V and J ends lost 5 bases and 5 bases, in that order; junction bases with no gene match: 2. Looked up from germline, CDR1 is MGHRA and CDR2 is YSYEKL. The CDR3 DNA reads as TGCGCCAGCAGCTCGGGACTAGCGGGGGAGACCCAGTACTTC. Amino acids: CASSSGLAGETQYF.

The chain couples TRBV5-6 to TRBJ2-1; 8 bases line up with TRBD2. Germline CDR1 is SGHDT and CDR2 is YYEEEE. This CDR3 comprises 14 residues. V trimming: 3 bases; J trimming: 9 bases; junction bases outside the gene matches: 8. CDR3 region: CASSSGSGSFEQFF. The CDR3 nucleotides are TGTGCCAGCAGCTCCGGAAGCGGGAGTTTTGAGCAGTTCTTC.

The chain links TRBV5-4 to TRBJ1-4; 9 bases fit TRBD1. Germline assignment: CDR1 SGHNT and CDR2 YYREEE (reference sequence). Trimming at V came to 4 bases and at J to 6 bases, leaving 7 bases not matched to a gene. This CDR3 has 15 residues. CDR3 residues: CASSLDGTGHEKLFF. CDR3 bases: TGTGCCAGCAGCCTGGACGGGACAGGGCATGAAAAACTGTTTTTT.